The 16 T cell receptor beta chains reported below all come from one sample, sequenced in a study of radiation and T cells in renal cell carcinoma. The treatment is: 15 Gy SBRT to primary tumor, nephrectomy 4 weeks later. Produced via immunoSEQ multiplex PCR; TCRdb's table is partial and in-frame only. The sample carries 15,000 to 20,000 clones, over 45% recorded once. The sequenced sample was tumor tissue, obtained from a patient whose treatment included radiotherapy and nephrectomy. These receptors originate from a man aged 45-65 years with renal cell carcinoma.

CDR3 DNA sequence: TGCGCCAGCAGTGACTTATCGGACAGCCCGGCCTACGAGCAGTACTTC. Protein: CASSDLSDSPAYEQYF. The rearrangement links TRBV10-2 to TRBJ2-7; tentative D call: TRBD1 (6 bases). Trimming pared 3 bases from V and 2 bases from J, leaving 17 bases between. This CDR3 spans 16 amino acids. The germline CDR1 and CDR2 sequences are WSHSY and SAAADI.

DNA for the CDR3: TGTGCCAGCAGAGAGGCTTATAGCAATCAGCCCCAGCATTTT. Amino acids: CASREAYSNQPQHF. V is TRBV2 and J is TRBJ1-5; unclear D gene. The V gene lost 6 bases and the J gene lost 0 bases, with 9 bases spanning the gap. This CDR3 region has 14 residues. Germline V gene data show CDR1 as SNHLY and CDR2 as FYNNEI.

The V call is TRBV5-1, the J call TRBJ1-1; D not certain. The length of the CDR3 is 14 residues. The V and J ends lost 2 bases and 1 base respectively, with 9 bases between them. Germline V gene data show CDR1 as SGHRS and CDR2 as YFSETQ. The CDR3 protein is CASSLVDENTEAFF. The CDR3 region has the DNA TGCGCCAGCAGCTTAGTCGATGAGAACACTGAAGCTTTCTTT.

The chain couples TRBV6-1 to TRBJ1-2; maybe TRBD1 (5 bases). CDR3 length: 15 amino acids. Germline V gene data show CDR1 as MNHNS and CDR2 as SASEGT. V was clipped by 6 bases and J by 7 bases, with 21 bases between them. CDR3 loop: CASSGPFRAPSGYTF. CDR3 DNA sequence: TGTGCCAGCAGCGGCCCTTTCAGGGCGCCTAGTGGCTACACCTTC.

This clone was recorded many times. V gene TRBV7-2 combines with J gene TRBJ1-1, with unresolved D. The CDR3 loop spans 13 amino acids. V was clipped by 5 bases and J by 2 bases, with 9 bases between them. Germline values: CDR1 SGHTA, CDR2 FQGNSA. The chain's CDR3 is CASSITTNTEAFF. CDR3 coding DNA: TGTGCCAGCAGCATAACAACTAACACTGAAGCTTTCTTT. The full variable domain, rest sourced from reference TRBV7-2 and TRBJ1-1, is GAGVSQSPSNKVTEKGKDVELRCDPISGHTALYWYRQSLGQGLEFLIYFQGNSAPDKSGLPSDRFSAERTGGSVSTLTIQRTQQEDSAVYLCASSITTNTEAFFGQGTRLTVV.

This clone was seen many times. The V gene is TRBV9, the J gene TRBJ1-2; D is ambiguous. This CDR3 has 13 amino acids. Deletions cut 5 bases from V and 0 bases from J, with 8 bases between. The germline gives CDR1 SGDLS, CDR2 YYNGEE. CDR3 residues: CASRGITNYGYTF. For the CDR3, the DNA is TGTGCCAGCAGGGGTATAACTAACTATGGCTACACCTTC.

This clone was observed a handful of times. The chain joins TRBV5-5 to TRBJ2-7, with 12 nucleotides matching TRBD1. V trimming: 2 bases; J trimming: 4 bases; junction bases outside the gene matches: 4. The CDR3 contains 15 residues. Germline V gene sequence: CDR1 SGHKS, CDR2 YYEKEE (reference sequence). As DNA, the CDR3 is TGTGCCAGCAGCTTTGGGACAGGGGGCGCTTACGAGCAGTACTTC. It specifies CASSFGTGGAYEQYF. Based on the CDR3 plus reference TRBV5-5 and TRBJ2-7, the full variable domain is DAGVTQSPTHLIKTRGQQVTLRCSPISGHKSVSWYQQVLGQGPQFIFQYYEKEERGRGNFPDRFSARQFPNYSSELNVNALLLGDSALYLCASSFGTGGAYEQYFGPGTRLTVT.

The gene calls are TRBV4-3 and TRBJ1-2, with 8 bases aligning to TRBD1. This CDR3 is 16 amino acids long. V shed 0 bases, J shed 8 bases, and the junction held 11 bases outside the gene matches. CDR1 and CDR2 (germline): LGHNA, YSLEER. The CDR3 DNA sequence: TGCGCCAGCAGCCAAGATCAGGGGGCTTCCATAAGGGGCTACACCTTC. Translating gives CASSQDQGASIRGYTF.

This clone was recorded a few times. Other DNA sequences in the sample encode the same CDR3. This sequence joins TRBV7-9 and TRBJ2-1, with D unresolved. The CDR3 sequence is 11 residues long. Between the trimmed V and J ends, which lost 5 bases and 9 bases, there was a span of 8 bases. The germline CDR1 and CDR2 sequences are SEHNR and FQNEAQ (reference sequence). Here the CDR3 DNA reads TGTGCCAGCAGCCCAGCAGGTGAGCAGTTCTTC. As protein: CASSPAGEQFF.

J is TRBJ1-5 and V is TRBV5-6; D is perhaps TRBD1 (5 bases). The CDR3 has 15 amino acids. V was shortened by 2 bases and J by 1 base, with 10 bases between the two germline ends. The germline gives CDR1 SGHDT, CDR2 YYEEEE. The CDR3 DNA sequence: TGTGCCAGCAGCTTTTGGGGGTGGAGCAATCAGCCCCAGCATTTT. It is translated as CASSFWGWSNQPQHF.

The chain uses TRBV5-6 and TRBJ2-7; the D gene is possibly TRBD2 (5 bases). Trimming pared 0 bases from V and 4 bases from J, leaving 17 bases between. CDR1 is SGHDT, CDR2 YYEEEE, per germline. The CDR3 runs to 16 residues. The CDR3 region is CASSLDGLTNRYEQYF. CDR3 nucleotide sequence: TGTGCCAGCAGCTTGGATGGACTCACAAATCGATACGAGCAGTACTTC.

In its sample, this clone was seen a few times. The rearrangement uses TRBV5-4 and TRBJ1-1; D may be TRBD1 (5 bases). Trimming removed 8 bases from V and 5 bases from J, with 19 bases in between. The CDR3 spans 14 residues. Looked up from germline, CDR1 is SGHNT and CDR2 is YYREEE (reference sequence). CDR3 residues: CASLIQGSRTEAFF. CDR3 sequence (DNA): TGTGCCAGTCTAATCCAGGGATCAAGAACTGAAGCTTTCTTT.

This chain uses TRBV19 with TRBJ2-6; D not resolved. V was trimmed by 6 bases and J by 0 bases, leaving 12 bases between them. The CDR3 is 16 amino acids. The germline gives CDR1 LNHDA, CDR2 SQIVND (reference sequence). CDR3 sequence (DNA): TGTGCCAGTAGCCGCCTACTAAACTCTGGGGCCAACGTCCTGACTTTC. Translating gives CASSRLLNSGANVLTF.

In its sample, this clone was seen a few times. V is TRBV25-1 and J is TRBJ2-3; TRBD2 matches at 9 bases. This CDR3 contains 17 residues. Per the germline V gene, CDR1 is MGHDK and CDR2 is SYGVNS. V lost 4 bases and J lost 6; bases outside the gene matches: 14. This chain's CDR3 is CASSAPPPAGGEDTQYF. Written as DNA, the CDR3 is TGTGCCAGCAGTGCGCCCCCTCCAGCGGGGGGTGAGGATACGCAGTATTTT.

This chain joins TRBV18 and TRBJ1-4; no reliable D call. The CDR3 totals 13 residues. Trimming left V 6 bases short and J 5 bases short, with 10 bases between. Germline CDR1 and CDR2: KGHSH and LQKENI. Here the CDR3 DNA reads TGTGCCAGCTCGCTGCAGAGGAATGAAAAACTGTTTTTT. Translating gives CASSLQRNEKLFF.

V gene TRBV5-5 combines with J gene TRBJ2-5; D remains ambiguous. The germline V gene has CDR1 SGHKS and CDR2 YYEKEE (reference sequence). The CDR3 consists of 13 residues. Trimming pared 7 bases from V and 7 bases from J, leaving 17 bases between. The CDR3 bases are TGTGCCAGCGAGAGTGCTAGGGCGGTGACCCAGTACTTC. This codes for CASESARAVTQYF.